The source of this T cell receptor (beta chain) is a study of T cell changes during pregnancy in multiple sclerosis. TCRdb's table, derived via immunoSEQ multiplex PCR, lists solely in-frame clones and lacks some. In the table there are 60,000 to 75,000 clones, about 91% of which are singletons. The CDR3 loop spans 14 amino acids. Germline V gives CDR1 SNHLY, CDR2 FYNNEI. The trim removed 7 bases at V and 0 bases at J, leaving 6 bases unmatched. This receptor was obtained from a female donor with multiple sclerosis, enrolled in a pregnancy study. The V and J genes are TRBV2 and TRBJ2-7, with 7 bases identical to TRBD2. The sequenced sample was peripheral blood, obtained after pregnancy. CDR3 sequence (DNA): TGTGCCAGCAACGTCCGGGACTACTCCTACGAGCAGTACTTC. It encodes CASNVRDYSYEQYF.